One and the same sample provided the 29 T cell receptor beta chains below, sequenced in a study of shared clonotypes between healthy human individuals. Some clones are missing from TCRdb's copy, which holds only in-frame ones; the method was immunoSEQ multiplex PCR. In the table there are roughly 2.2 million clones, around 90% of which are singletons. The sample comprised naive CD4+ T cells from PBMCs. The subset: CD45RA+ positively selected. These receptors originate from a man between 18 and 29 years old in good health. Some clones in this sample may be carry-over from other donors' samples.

Here the CDR3 reads CAISPGTANSYEQYF. The CDR3 nucleotides are TGTGCCATCAGCCCCGGGACAGCCAACTCCTACGAGCAGTACTTC. The V call is TRBV10-3, the J call TRBJ2-7, with 7 nucleotides matching TRBD1. V lost 6 bases to trimming and J lost 0 bases; unmatched junction nucleotides: 8. The CDR3 sequence is 15 residues long. Germline V lookup: CDR1 ENHRY, CDR2 SYGVKD.

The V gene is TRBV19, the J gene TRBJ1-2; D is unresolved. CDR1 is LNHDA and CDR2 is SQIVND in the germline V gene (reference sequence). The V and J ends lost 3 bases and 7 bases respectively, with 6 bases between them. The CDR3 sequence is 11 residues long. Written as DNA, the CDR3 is TGTGCCAGTAGTATGGGGTTTGGCTACACCTTC. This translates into CASSMGFGYTF.

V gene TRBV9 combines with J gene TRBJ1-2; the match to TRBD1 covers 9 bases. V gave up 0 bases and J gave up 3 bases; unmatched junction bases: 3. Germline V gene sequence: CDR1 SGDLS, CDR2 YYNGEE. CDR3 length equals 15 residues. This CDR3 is CASSVGRDRDYGYTF. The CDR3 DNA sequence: TGTGCCAGCAGCGTAGGTCGGGACAGGGACTATGGCTACACCTTC.

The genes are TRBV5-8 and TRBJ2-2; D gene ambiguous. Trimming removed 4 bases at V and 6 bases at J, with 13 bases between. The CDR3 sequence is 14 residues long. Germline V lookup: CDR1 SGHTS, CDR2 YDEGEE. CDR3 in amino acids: CASSLGGGPGELFF. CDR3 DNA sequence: TGTGCCAGCAGCCTCGGTGGTGGCCCCGGGGAGCTGTTTTTT.

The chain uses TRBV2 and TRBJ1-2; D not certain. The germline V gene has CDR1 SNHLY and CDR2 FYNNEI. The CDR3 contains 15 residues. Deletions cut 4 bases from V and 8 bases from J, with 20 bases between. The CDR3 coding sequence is TGTGCCAGCAGTGGGGCCGGGGTTCATAGCGGCGGCTACACCTTC. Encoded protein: CASSGAGVHSGGYTF.

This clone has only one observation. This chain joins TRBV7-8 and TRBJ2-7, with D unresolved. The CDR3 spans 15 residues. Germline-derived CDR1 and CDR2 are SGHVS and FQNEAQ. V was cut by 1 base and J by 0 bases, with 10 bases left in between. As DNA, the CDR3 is TGTGCCAGCAGCTTAGTTTGGACCAGCTCCTACGAGCAGTACTTC. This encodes CASSLVWTSSYEQYF. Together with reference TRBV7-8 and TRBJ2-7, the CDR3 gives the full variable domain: GAGVSQSPRYKVAKRGQDVALRCDPISGHVSLFWYQQALGQGPEFLTYFQNEAQLDKSGLPSDRFFAERPEGSVSTLKIQRTQQEDSAVYLCASSLVWTSSYEQYFGPGTRLTVT.

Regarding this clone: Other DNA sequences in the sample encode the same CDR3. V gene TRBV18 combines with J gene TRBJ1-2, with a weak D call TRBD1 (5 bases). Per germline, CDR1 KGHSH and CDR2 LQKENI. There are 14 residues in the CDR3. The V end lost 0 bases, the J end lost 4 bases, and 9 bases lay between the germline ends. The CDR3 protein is CASSPPGRTYGYTF. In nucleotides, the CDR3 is TGTGCCAGCTCACCACCGGGACGGACCTATGGCTACACCTTC.

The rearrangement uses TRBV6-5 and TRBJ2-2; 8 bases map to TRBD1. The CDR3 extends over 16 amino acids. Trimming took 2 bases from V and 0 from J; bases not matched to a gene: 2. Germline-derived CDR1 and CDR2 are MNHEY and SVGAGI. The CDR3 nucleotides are TGTGCCAGCAGTTACAGACAGGGGCCGAACACCGGGGAGCTGTTTTTT. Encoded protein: CASSYRQGPNTGELFF.

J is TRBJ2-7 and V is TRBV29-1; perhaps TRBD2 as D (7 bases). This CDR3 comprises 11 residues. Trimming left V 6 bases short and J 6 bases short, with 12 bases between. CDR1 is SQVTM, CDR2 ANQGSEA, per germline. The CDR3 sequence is CSVERGAEQYF. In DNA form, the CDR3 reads TGCAGCGTCGAACGGGGGGCCGAGCAGTACTTC.

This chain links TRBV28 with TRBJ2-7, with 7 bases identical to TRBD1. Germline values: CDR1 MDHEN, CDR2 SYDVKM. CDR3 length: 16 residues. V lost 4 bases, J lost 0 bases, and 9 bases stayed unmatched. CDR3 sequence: CASSSNPGTDSYEQYF. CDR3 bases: TGTGCCAGCAGTTCCAATCCCGGGACAGACTCCTACGAGCAGTACTTC. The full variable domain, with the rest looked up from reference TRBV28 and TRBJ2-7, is DVKVTQSSRYLVKRTGEKVFLECVQDMDHENMFWYRQDPGLGLRLIYFSYDVKMKEKGDIPEGYSVSREKKERFSLILESASTNQTSMYLCASSSNPGTDSYEQYFGPGTRLTVT.

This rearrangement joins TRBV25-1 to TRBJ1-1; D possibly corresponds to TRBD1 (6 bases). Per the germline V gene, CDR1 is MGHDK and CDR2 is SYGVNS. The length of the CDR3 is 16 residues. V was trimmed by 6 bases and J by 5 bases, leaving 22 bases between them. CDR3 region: CASSDAAAGARTEAFF. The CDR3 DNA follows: TGTGCCAGCAGCGATGCGGCGGCAGGGGCTAGGACTGAAGCTTTCTTT.

CDR3 nucleotide sequence: TGCAGCGTTGCACGTTATGGCGGGCGGAAAAACACTGAAGCTTTCTTT. Translated: CSVARYGGRKNTEAFF. This rearrangement joins TRBV29-1 to TRBJ1-1, with D hard to call. Germline assignment: CDR1 SQVTM and CDR2 ANQGSEA. This CDR3 region has 16 residues. Deletions cut 4 bases from V and 2 bases from J, with 20 bases between.

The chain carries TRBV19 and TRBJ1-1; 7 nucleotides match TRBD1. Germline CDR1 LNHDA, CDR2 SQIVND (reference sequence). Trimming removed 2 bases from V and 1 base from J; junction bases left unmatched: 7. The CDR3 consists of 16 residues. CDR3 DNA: TGTGCCAGTAGTATATTTGGCAGGGGGACGAACACTGAAGCTTTCTTT. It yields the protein CASSIFGRGTNTEAFF.

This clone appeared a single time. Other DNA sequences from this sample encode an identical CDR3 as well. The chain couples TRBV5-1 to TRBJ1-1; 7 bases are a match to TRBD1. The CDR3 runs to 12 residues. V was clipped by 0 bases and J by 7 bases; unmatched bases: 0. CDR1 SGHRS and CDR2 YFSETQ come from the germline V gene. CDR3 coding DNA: TGCGCCAGCAGCTTGGCAGGGGGTGAAGCTTTCTTT. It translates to CASSLAGGEAFF.

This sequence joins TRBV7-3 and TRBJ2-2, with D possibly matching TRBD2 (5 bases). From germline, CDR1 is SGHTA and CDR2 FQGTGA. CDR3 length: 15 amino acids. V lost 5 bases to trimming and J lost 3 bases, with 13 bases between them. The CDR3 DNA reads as TGTGCCAGCAGCGGAGGAGCGGAGTACACCGGGGAGCTGTTTTTT. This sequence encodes CASSGGAEYTGELFF.

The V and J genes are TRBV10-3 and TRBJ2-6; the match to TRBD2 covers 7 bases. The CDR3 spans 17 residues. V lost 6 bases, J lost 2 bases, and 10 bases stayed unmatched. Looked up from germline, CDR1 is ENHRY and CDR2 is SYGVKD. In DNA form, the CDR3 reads TGTGCCATCAGGGGGGGGTTGACAGTCCCTGGGGCCAACGTCCTGACTTTC. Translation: CAIRGGLTVPGANVLTF.

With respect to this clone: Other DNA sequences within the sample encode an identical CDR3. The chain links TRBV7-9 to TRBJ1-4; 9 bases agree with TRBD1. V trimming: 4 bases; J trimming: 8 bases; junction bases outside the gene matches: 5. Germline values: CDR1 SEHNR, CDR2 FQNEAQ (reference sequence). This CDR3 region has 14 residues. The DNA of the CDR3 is TGTGCCAGCAGCTCCGGGACAGGGAGAGAAAAACTGTTTTTT. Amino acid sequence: CASSSGTGREKLFF.

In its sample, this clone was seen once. CDR3 nucleotides: TGCGCCAGCAGCTTGGCGTTCGGGACTTCCGCAGATACGCAGTATTTT. Translating gives CASSLAFGTSADTQYF. The V gene is TRBV5-1, the J gene TRBJ2-3, with TRBD2 as a possible D gene (6 bases). The length of the CDR3 is 16 residues. Trimming took off 0 bases at V and 4 bases at J, with 15 bases between the two ends. Germline V gene lookup returns CDR1 SGHRS and CDR2 YFSETQ.

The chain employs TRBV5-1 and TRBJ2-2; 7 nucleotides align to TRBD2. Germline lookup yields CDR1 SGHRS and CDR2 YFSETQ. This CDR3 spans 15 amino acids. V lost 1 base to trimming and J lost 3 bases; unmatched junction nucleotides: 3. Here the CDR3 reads CASSLPSGDTGELFF. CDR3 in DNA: TGCGCCAGCAGCTTGCCTAGCGGAGACACCGGGGAGCTGTTTTTT. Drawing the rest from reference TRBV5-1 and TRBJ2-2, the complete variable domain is KAGVTQTPRYLIKTRGQQVTLSCSPISGHRSVSWYQQTPGQGLQFLFEYFSETQRNKGNFPGRFSGRQFSNSRSEMNVSTLELGDSALYLCASSLPSGDTGELFFGEGSRLTVL.

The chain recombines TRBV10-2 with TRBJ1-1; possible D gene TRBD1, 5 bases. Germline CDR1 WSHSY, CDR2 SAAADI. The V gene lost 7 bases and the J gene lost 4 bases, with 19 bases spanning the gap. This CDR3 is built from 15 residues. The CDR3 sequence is CASTEGPGGFTEAFF. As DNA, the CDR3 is TGCGCCAGCACTGAAGGTCCCGGGGGTTTCACTGAAGCTTTCTTT.

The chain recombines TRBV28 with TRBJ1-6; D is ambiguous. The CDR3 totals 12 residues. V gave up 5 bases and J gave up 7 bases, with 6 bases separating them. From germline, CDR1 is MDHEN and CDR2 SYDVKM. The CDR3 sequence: CASSPLNSPLHF. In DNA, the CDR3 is TGTGCCAGCAGTCCCCTCAATTCACCCCTCCACTTT.

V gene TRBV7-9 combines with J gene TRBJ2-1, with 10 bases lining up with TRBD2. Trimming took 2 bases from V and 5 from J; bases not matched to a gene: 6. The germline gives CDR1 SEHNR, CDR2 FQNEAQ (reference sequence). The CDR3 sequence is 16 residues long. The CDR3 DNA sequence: TGTGCCAGCAGCTTATTTGGGACTAGCGCAAACAATGAGCAGTTCTTC. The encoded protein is CASSLFGTSANNEQFF.

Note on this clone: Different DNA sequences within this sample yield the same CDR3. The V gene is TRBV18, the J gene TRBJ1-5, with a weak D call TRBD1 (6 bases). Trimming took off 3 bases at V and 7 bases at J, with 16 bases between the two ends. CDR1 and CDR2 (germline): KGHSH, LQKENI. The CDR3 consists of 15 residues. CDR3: CASSPPGGANQPQHF. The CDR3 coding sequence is TGTGCCAGCTCACCGCCGGGGGGGGCAAACCAGCCCCAGCATTTT.

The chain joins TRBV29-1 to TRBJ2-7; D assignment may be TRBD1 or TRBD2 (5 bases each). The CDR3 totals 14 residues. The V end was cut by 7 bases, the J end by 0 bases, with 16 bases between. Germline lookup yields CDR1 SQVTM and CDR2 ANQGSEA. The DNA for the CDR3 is TGCAGCGCGAACTCGGGGCAGGGCTCCTACGAGCAGTACTTC. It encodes CSANSGQGSYEQYF.

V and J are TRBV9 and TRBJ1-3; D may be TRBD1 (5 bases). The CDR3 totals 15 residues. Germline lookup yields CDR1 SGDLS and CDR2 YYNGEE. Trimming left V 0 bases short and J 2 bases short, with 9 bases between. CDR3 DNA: TGTGCCAGCAGCGTAGATGGGGGAGCTGGAAACACCATATATTTT. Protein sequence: CASSVDGGAGNTIYF.

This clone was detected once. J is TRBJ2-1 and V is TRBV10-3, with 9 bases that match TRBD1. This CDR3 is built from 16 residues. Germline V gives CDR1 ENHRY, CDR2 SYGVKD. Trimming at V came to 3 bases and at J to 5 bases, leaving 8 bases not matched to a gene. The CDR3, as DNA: TGTGCCATCAGTGACGCAACCGGGACAGGGAACAATGAGCAGTTCTTC. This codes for CAISDATGTGNNEQFF.

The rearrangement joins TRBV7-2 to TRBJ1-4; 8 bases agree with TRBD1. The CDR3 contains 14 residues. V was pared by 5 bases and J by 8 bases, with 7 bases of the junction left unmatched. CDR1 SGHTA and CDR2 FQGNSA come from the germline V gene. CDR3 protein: CASSPRTGTEKLFF. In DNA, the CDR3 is TGTGCCAGCAGCCCCCGGACAGGGACAGAAAAACTGTTTTTT.

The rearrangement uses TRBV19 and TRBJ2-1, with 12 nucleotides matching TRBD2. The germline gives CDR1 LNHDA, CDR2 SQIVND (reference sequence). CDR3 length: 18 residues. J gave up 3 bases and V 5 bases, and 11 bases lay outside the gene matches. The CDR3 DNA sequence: TGTGCCAGTAGTCCCACTAGCGGGAGGTATACGGTCTACAATGAGCAGTTCTTC. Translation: CASSPTSGRYTVYNEQFF.

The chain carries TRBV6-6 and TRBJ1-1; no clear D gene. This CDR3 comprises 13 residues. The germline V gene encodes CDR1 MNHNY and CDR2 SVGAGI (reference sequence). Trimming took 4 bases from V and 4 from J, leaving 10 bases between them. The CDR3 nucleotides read TGTGCCAGCAGTTTTTTAGGGCCCACTGAAGCTTTCTTT. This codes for CASSFLGPTEAFF.